This T cell receptor beta chain was identified during a study of T cell responses to AZD1222 COVID-19 vaccine. Study findings and constraints: Unmutated variant regions reportedly attract nearly half of all spike-specific TCRs. Increased Spike-specific TCR breadth and depth were observed after two AZD1222 doses. All repertoire sampling was performed exclusively after the peak T cell response.

TCRdb's table, derived via immunoSEQ multiplex PCR, lists solely in-frame clones and lacks some. Among about 120,000 clones listed, 87% were seen once. With V trimmed by 5 bases and J by 0 bases, 9 bases remained unmatched. The CDR3 consists of 18 residues. Germline-derived CDR1 and CDR2 are LNHDA and SQIVND (reference sequence). As concerns this clone: The antigen remains unidentified.

The chain has TRBV19 and TRBJ2-3; 12 nucleotides agree with TRBD2. Source: peripheral blood, taken on day 0 of AZD1222 vaccination. The clonotype comes from an adult in good health. DNA of the CDR3: TGTGCCAGTAGTGCCGGGACTAGCGGGCGTTCTAGCACAGATACGCAGTATTTT. As protein: CASSAGTSGRSSTDTQYF.